The sequence of this TCR beta chain was determined in a study of TIL therapy for anti-PD-1-resistant metastatic lung cancer. Study in general: Patients had a median age of nearly 55 years (range about 35-80). Most patients had lung adenocarcinoma; several tumors were EGFR-mutant, two ALK-rearranged; half smoked currently or formerly.

This was the immunoSEQ v3 assay. Libraries were sequenced to 2 million to 2.5 million read pairs (survey) or roughly 4.5-6 million (deep). Sequenced by immunoSEQ multiplex PCR; TCRdb stores in-frame clones only, minus some. The sample contains some 60,000 clones, 73% of which appear only once. CDR1 and CDR2 (germline): GTSNPN, SVGIG (reference sequence). This CDR3 contains 14 residues. V was pared by 1 base and J by 2 bases, with 9 bases between. Stated time point: pre-treatment sample, taken before nivolumab and TIL therapy. Enrollment ran from October 2017 to January 2020. This chain joins TRBV30 and TRBJ1-5; maybe TRBD1 (6 bases). Sequencing was performed on blood, taken at baseline. The sequence came from a person aged 25-79 years with non-small cell lung cancer. The CDR3 coding sequence is TGTGCCTGGAGTGCAGCAGGGGGCAATCAGCCCCAGCATTTT. Residues: CAWSAAGGNQPQHF.